The present T cell receptor beta chain was sequenced within a study of tumor-infiltrating lymphocytes in oesophageal squamous cell carcinoma. Each CDR3 protein is one row after TCRdb ran MiXCR on the PCR reads. The sample records more than 15,000 distinct CDR3 sequences, roughly two fifths being singletons. Notes on this clonotype: Just one base apart from a much larger clone, this may be a read error.

CDR1 is LNHNV, CDR2 YYDKDF, per germline (reference sequence). The CDR3 spans 13 residues. The sequence was obtained from a male donor with esophageal squamous cell carcinoma. Sequencing input: normal esophageal tissue next to the tumor. The chain recombines TRBV15 with TRBJ2-7; D is uncertain. CDR3: CVTSSGSSYEQYF. In DNA form, the CDR3 reads TGTGTCACCTCTTCGGGCAGCTCCTACGAGCAGTACTTC.